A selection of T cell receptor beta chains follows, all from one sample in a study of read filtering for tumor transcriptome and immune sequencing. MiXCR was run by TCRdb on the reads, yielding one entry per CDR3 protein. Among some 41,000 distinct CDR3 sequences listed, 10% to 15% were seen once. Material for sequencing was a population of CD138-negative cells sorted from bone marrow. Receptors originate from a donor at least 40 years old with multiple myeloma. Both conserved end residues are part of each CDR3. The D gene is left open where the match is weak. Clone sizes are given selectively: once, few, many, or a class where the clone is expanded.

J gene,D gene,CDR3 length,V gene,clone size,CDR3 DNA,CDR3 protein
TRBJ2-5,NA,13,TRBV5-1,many,TGCGCCAGCAGCGGGGACGTCCAAGAGACCCAGTACTTC,CASSGDVQETQYF
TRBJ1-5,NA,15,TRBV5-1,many,TGCGCCAGCAGCTTGGCAGGGGCTCGGAATCAGCCCCAGCATTTT,CASSLAGARNQPQHF
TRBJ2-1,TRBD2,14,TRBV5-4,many,TGTGCCAGCAGCTTGGGGGCAGCGGGAGATGAGCAGTTCTTC,CASSLGAAGDEQFF
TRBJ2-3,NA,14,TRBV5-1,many,TGCGCCAGCGCGTCCGGGACGCTCACAGATACGCAGTATTTT,CASASGTLTDTQYF
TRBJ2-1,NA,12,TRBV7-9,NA,TGTGCCAGCAGCTTGATAGGGGATGAGCAGTTCTTC,CASSLIGDEQFF
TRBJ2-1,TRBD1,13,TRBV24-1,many,TGTGCCACGGGACAGGGGGTATTGGATGAGCAGTTCTTC,CATGQGVLDEQFF
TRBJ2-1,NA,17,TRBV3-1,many,TGTGCCAGCAGCCAAACAGGAGGGGGGTACTCCTACAATGAGCAGTTCTTC,CASSQTGGGYSYNEQFF
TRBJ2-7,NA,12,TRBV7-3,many,TGTGCCAGCAGCTTAAGGCTATACGAGCAGTACTTC,CASSLRLYEQYF
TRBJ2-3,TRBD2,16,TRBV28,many,TGTGCCAGCAGTTCCCCTCCCAGCGGGAAGGGAGATACGCAGTATTTT,CASSSPPSGKGDTQYF
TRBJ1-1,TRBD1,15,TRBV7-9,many,TGTGCCAGCAGCTCGTACAGGGAGGGGGCCCCTGAAGCTTTCTTT,CASSSYREGAPEAFF
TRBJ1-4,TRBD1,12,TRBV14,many,TGTGCCAGCAGCCAAATAGGACAGGGGAGGTTTTTT,CASSQIGQGRFF
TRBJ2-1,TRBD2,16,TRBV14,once,TGTGCCGGCAGCCCTAAACGGGGACTAGCGGGATATGAGCAGTTCTTC,CAGSPKRGLAGYEQFF
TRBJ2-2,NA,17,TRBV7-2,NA,TGTGCCAGCAGCTTAGTGTTGCGAGACCTGAACACCGGGGAGCTGTTATTT,CASSLVLRDLNTGELLF
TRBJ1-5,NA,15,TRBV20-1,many,TGCAGTGCCCGAACCGGATCCGGGGAGACAAGGGGACAGCATTTT,CSARTGSGETRGQHF
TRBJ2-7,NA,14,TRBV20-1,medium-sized,TGCAGTGCTAGAGACCCGGCCGGAACTTTGCTGCAGTACTTC,CSARDPAGTLLQYF
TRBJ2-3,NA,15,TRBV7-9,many,TGTGCCAGCAGCTTAGCCAGGCAGAGTCCAGATACGCAGTATTTT,CASSLARQSPDTQYF
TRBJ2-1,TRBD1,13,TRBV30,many,TGTGCCTGGAGAGGACAGGGGTCCAATGAGCAGTTCTTC,CAWRGQGSNEQFF
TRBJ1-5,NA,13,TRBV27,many,TGTGCCAGCAGTTTGCAGGGGACTCAGCCCCAGCATTTT,CASSLQGTQPQHF
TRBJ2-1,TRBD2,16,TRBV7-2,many,TGTGCCAGCAGTAGGGGCCTAGCGGGTATGGGGAATGAGCAGTTCTTC,CASSRGLAGMGNEQFF
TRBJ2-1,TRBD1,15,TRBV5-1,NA,TGCGCCAGCAGCCCCTCCGGGACAGGGGTCCATGAGCAGTTCTTC,CASSPSGTGVHEQFF
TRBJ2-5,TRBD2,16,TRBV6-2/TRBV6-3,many,TGTGCCAGCAGGAAAACGAGCGGGAGGGTGGTAGAGACCCAGTACTTC,CASRKTSGRVVETQYF
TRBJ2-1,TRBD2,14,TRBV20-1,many,TGCAGTGCTAGTGGAGCGGGAGATTTAAATGAGCAGTTCTTC,CSASGAGDLNEQFF
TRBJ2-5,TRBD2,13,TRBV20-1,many,TGCAGTGCTTTGACTAGCCCCCAAGAGACCCAGTACTTC,CSALTSPQETQYF
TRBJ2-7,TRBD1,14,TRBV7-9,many,TGTGCCAGCAGCTACGACAGGGGGGCCTACGAGCAGTACTTC,CASSYDRGAYEQYF